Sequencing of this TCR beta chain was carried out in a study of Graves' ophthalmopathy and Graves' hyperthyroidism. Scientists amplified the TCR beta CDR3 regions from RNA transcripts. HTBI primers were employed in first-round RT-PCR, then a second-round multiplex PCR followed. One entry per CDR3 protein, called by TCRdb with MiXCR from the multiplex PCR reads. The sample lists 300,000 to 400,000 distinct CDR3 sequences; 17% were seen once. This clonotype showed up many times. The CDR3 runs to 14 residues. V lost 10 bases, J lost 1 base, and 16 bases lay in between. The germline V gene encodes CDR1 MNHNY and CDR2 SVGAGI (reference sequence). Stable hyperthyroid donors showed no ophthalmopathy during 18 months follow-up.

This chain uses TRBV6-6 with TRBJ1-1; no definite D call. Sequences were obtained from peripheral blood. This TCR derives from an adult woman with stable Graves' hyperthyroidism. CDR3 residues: CATSPPPPNTEAFF. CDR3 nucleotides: TGTGCCACTTCCCCCCCCCCGCCGAACACTGAAGCTTTCTTT.